This TCR beta chain was captured by sequencing in a study of beta chain features in type 1 diabetes. Reverse transcribing all isolated RNA meant expressed TCRB transcripts were sequenced. Read counts averaged approximately 3.3 million for samples of naive, central memory and regulatory T cells. Sequencing was performed with immunoSEQ multiplex PCR; in TCRdb, only in-frame clones are kept and a portion is missing. The sample consists of roughly 150,000 clones, about 8.5% of them appearing once. The CDR3 spans 11 residues. Trimming removed 4 bases from V and 5 bases from J, with 6 bases in between. Germline lookup yields CDR1 SGDLS and CDR2 YYNGEE. Overall study findings and caveats: PCR might favor shorter templates, but any such skew would affect patients and controls equally.

Naive, central memory, regulatory and stem cell-like memory cells within the CD4+ compartment were sorted using CD45RO/CCR7/CD25/CD127/CD95/CD27. The table lists this clone with a few counts. What it binds is not known. This rearrangement joins TRBV9 to TRBJ2-5; D uncertain. The sequence came from a man between 18 and 35 years old in good health. The specimen was central memory CD4+ T cells from blood. CDR3 sequence: CASSLIETQYF. The DNA for the CDR3 is TGTGCCAGCAGCTTAATCGAGACCCAGTACTTC.